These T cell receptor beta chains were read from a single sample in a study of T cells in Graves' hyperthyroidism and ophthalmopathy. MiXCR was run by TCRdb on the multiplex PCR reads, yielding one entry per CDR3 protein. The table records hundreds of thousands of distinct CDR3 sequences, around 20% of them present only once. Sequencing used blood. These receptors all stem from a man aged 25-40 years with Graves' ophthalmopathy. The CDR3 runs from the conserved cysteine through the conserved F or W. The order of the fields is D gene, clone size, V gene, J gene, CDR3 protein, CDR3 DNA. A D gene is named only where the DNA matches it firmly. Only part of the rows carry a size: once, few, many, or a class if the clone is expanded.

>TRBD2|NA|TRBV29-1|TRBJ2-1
CSVAVREGQGSYNEQFF
TGCAGCGTTGCGGTGCGGGAGGGCCAAGGCTCCTACAATGAGCAGTTCTTC
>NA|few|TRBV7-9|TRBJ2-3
CASSPPEGGQYF
TGTGCCAGCAGCCCCCCCGAGGGGGGGCAGTATTTT
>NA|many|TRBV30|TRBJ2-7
CAWSVSGLEQYF
TGTGCCTGGAGTGTCTCAGGACTCGAGCAGTACTTC
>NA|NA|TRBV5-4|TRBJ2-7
CASSLDPGSGYEQYF
TGTGCCAGCAGCTTGGATCCAGGGTCGGGGTACGAGCAGTACTTC
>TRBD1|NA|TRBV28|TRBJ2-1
CASRSKGADEQFF
TGTGCCAGCCGCTCTAAGGGGGCAGATGAGCAGTTCTTC
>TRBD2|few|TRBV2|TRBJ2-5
CASSEFREVETQYF
TGTGCCAGCAGTGAATTTCGGGAGGTAGAGACCCAGTACTTC
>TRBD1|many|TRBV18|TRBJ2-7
CASSPPGQGPYEQYF
TGTGCCAGCTCACCACCGGGACAGGGGCCCTACGAGCAGTACTTC
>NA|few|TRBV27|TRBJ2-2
CATCTQGPTDTGELFF
TGTGCCACCTGCACGCAGGGTCCAACCGACACCGGGGAGCTGTTTTTT
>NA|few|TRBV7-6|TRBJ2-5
CASSLVPGQETQYF
TGTGCCAGCAGCTTAGTTCCTGGGCAAGAGACCCAGTACTTC
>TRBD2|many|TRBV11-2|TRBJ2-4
CASSASGADRNIQYF
TGTGCCAGCAGCGCCAGCGGGGCTGACAGAAACATTCAGTACTTC
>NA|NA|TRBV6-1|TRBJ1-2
CASSERYYGGYTF
TGTGCCAGCAGTGAACGGTACTATGGCGGCTACACCTTC
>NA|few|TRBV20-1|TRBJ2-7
CSARHIGHEQYF
TGCAGTGCTAGGCATATCGGACACGAGCAGTACTTC
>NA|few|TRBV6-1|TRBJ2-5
CASSPLGETQYF
TGTGCCAGCAGTCCCCTGGGAGAGACCCAGTACTTC
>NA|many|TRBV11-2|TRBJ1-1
CASSFSVPPEAFF
TGTGCCAGCAGCTTTAGCGTCCCACCCGAAGCTTTCTTT
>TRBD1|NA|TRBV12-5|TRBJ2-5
CASGSDREETQYF
TGTGCTAGTGGTTCGGACAGGGAAGAGACCCAGTACTTC
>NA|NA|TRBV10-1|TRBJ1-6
CASSEPQEVKVRTPLHF
TGCGCCAGCAGTGAGCCGCAAGAAGTTAAAGTAAGGACACCCCTCCACTTT
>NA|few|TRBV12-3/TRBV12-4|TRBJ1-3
CASRVRGSGNTIYF
TGTGCCAGCAGAGTCAGGGGATCGGGAAACACCATATATTTT
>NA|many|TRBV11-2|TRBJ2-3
CASSSDRLLRRYF
TGTGCCAGCAGCTCTGACCGCCTACTCCGGAGGTATTTT
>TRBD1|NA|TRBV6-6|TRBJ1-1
CASSYDKAPRTGRNTEAFF
TGTGCCAGCAGTTACGACAAGGCCCCAAGGACAGGGCGGAACACTGAAGCTTTCTTT
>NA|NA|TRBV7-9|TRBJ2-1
CASEERANNEQFF
TGTGCCAGCGAGGAGCGGGCAAACAATGAGCAGTTCTTC
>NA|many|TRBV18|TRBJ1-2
CASSLNQGYGYTF
TGTGCCAGCTCACTGAATCAGGGGTATGGCTACACCTTC
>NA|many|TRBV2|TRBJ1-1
CASMIMNTEAFF
TGTGCCAGCATGATAATGAACACTGAAGCTTTCTTT
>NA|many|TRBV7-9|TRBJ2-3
CASSFTVDTQYF
TGTGCCAGCAGCTTTACGGTGGATACGCAGTATTTT
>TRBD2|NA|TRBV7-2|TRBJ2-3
CASSQRERLTDTQYF
TGTGCCAGCAGCCAGCGGGAGAGGTTGACAGATACGCAGTATTTT
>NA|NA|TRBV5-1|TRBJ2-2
CASKGQTNTGELFF
TGCGCCAGCAAGGGGCAGACCAACACCGGGGAGCTGTTTTTT
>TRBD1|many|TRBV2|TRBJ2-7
CARTGTELCEQYF
TGTGCCAGGACCGGGACAGAACTCTGCGAGCAGTACTTC
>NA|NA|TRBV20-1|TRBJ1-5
CSASTQDSNQPQHF
TGCAGTGCTAGCACCCAAGATAGCAATCAGCCCCAGCATTTT
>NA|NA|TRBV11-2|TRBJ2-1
CASSQESLAFNEQFF
TGTGCCAGCAGCCAAGAGTCTCTAGCCTTCAATGAGCAGTTCTTC
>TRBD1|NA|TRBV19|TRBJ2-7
CASGTRDRPYEQYF
TGTGCCAGTGGAACCCGGGACAGACCCTACGAGCAGTACTTC
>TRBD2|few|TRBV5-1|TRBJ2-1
CASSRAGGPHEQFF
TGCGCCAGCAGCCGAGCGGGAGGGCCGCATGAGCAGTTCTTC
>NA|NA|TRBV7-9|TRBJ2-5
CASSKPQETQYF
TGTGCCAGCAGCAAGCCGCAAGAGACCCAGTACTTC
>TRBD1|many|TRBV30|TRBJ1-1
CAWSSGQNVNTEAFF
TGTGCCTGGAGTTCGGGACAGAATGTGAACACTGAAGCTTTCTTT
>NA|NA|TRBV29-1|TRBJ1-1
CSVQLVGTEAFF
TGCAGCGTTCAGCTCGTGGGCACTGAAGCTTTCTTT
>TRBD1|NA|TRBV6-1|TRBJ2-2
CASKLDRVDTGELFF
TGTGCCAGCAAATTAGACAGGGTGGACACCGGGGAGCTGTTTTTT
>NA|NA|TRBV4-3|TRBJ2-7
CASSQDLRVGYEQYF
TGCGCCAGCAGCCAAGACCTCAGGGTAGGCTACGAGCAGTACTTC
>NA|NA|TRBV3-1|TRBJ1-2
CASPGTAANYGYTF
TGTGCCAGCCCAGGGACGGCAGCTAACTATGGCTACACCTTC
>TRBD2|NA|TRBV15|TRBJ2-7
CATSGSGTRGTYEQYF
TGTGCCACCAGCGGCTCCGGGACTAGAGGGACCTACGAGCAGTACTTC